These 2 T cell receptor beta chains were all obtained from the same sample, sequenced in a study of cytomegalovirus exposure and HLA in healthy donors. PCR involved 60 Vbeta and 13 Jbeta primers. Assay: immunoSEQ multiplex PCR; the TCRdb copy retains only in-frame clones and omits some. The sample contains around 120,000 clones, around 80% of which appear only once. Material for sequencing was PBMCs. These receptors were collected from a boy younger than 10 in good health and CMV-seronegative.

The genes are TRBV7-3 and TRBJ2-3; possibly TRBD1 for D (6 bases). CDR1 and CDR2 from the germline V gene are SGHTA and FQGTGA. The CDR3 is made up of 15 amino acids. Trimming took 5 bases from V and 5 from J, leaving 17 bases between them. As DNA, the CDR3 is TGTGCCAGCAGCGCCGTGGGGGCTGCGGGAGATACGCAGTATTTT. Translated, it gives CASSAVGAAGDTQYF.

CDR3 sequence reads: CAWSPGLAFEQFF. CDR3 DNA: TGTGCCTGGAGTCCCGGACTAGCCTTTGAGCAGTTCTTC. The V gene is TRBV30, the J gene TRBJ2-1, with 8 bases matching TRBD2. Trimming at V came to 2 bases and at J to 9 bases, leaving 6 bases not matched to a gene. Germline assignment: CDR1 GTSNPN and CDR2 SVGIG (reference sequence). This CDR3 has 13 residues.